This is a list of T cell receptor beta chains from one sample in a study of beta chain features in type 1 diabetes. Data came from immunoSEQ multiplex PCR; TCRdb stores just in-frame clones and leaves some out. This table holds 300,000 to 400,000 clones, roughly 9.8% found once. Sequences were obtained from central memory CD4+ T cells from blood. These receptors came from a man aged 25 to 45 with type 1 diabetes. The CDR3 runs from the conserved cysteine through the conserved F or W. Fields, in order: D gene, J gene, V gene, clone size, CDR3 length, CDR3 DNA, CDR3 protein. A D gene is named only where the DNA matches it firmly. Expanded clones are given a class, and other clones once, few, many or no size at all.

>TRBD1|TRBJ1-5|TRBV6-1|few|13
TGTGCCAGCAACAGGGGGGATAATCAGCCCCAGCATTTT
CASNRGDNQPQHF
>.|TRBJ2-7|TRBV14|.|14
TGTGCCAGCAGCCAATTGGGCCTAGGGTACGAGCAGTACTTC
CASSQLGLGYEQYF
>.|TRBJ2-7|TRBV21-1|many|14
TGTGCCAGCAGCAAAGTTGGGACCGCCTACGAGCAGTACTTC
CASSKVGTAYEQYF
>TRBD2|TRBJ2-1|TRBV7-9|many|14
TGTGCCAGCAGCCCCGGGACTAGCGGTAATGAGCAGTTCTTC
CASSPGTSGNEQFF
>.|TRBJ2-2|TRBV5-1|.|14
TGCGCCAGCAGCTTGGGGGGTTTCACCGGGGAGCTGTTTTTT
CASSLGGFTGELFF
>TRBD1|TRBJ2-2|TRBV18|.|17
TGTGCCAGCTCACCCGGGACAGGCCTATCGAACACCGGGGAGCTGTTTTTT
CASSPGTGLSNTGELFF
>TRBD1|TRBJ1-1|TRBV19|.|14
TGTGCCAGTAGTATTAGCAGGGGGCAGTCTGAAGCTTTCTTT
CASSISRGQSEAFF
>TRBD1|TRBJ1-1|TRBV6-6|few|14
TGTGCCAGCCTAAGCGACAGGGAGAGCACTGAAGCTTTCTTT
CASLSDRESTEAFF
>.|TRBJ2-7|TRBV6-5|.|11
TGTGCCAGCAGCTTAGTCTACGAGCAGTACTTC
CASSLVYEQYF
>.|TRBJ1-1|TRBV14|few|19
TGTGCCAGCAGCCAAGATTGGGGCTTCCGGGGGACCATGAACACTGAAGCTTTCTTT
CASSQDWGFRGTMNTEAFF
>.|TRBJ2-3|TRBV20-1|many|11
TGCAGTGCTGTGTACACAGATACGCAGTATTTT
CSAVYTDTQYF
>TRBD1|TRBJ1-5|TRBV6-6|.|14
TGTGCCAGCAGCGATCATGGGGGGACAGGGCCCCAGCATTTT
CASSDHGGTGPQHF
>.|TRBJ2-1|TRBV2|few|13
TGTGCCAGCAGGCCGGTCTCCTACAATGAGCAGTTCTTC
CASRPVSYNEQFF
>TRBD1|TRBJ1-2|TRBV28|.|15
TGTGCCAGCAGGCGCCGGGACAGGGGGGGCTATGGCTACACCTTC
CASRRRDRGGYGYTF
>TRBD1|TRBJ2-5|TRBV7-2|few|15
TGTGCCAGCAGCTCTAAACAGGGGGCCCAAGAGACCCAGTACTTC
CASSSKQGAQETQYF
>.|TRBJ1-2|TRBV19|.|13
TGTGCCAGTAGTACCTACAGGGAAAATGGCTACACCTTC
CASSTYRENGYTF
>.|TRBJ1-5|TRBV28|many|15
TGTGCCAGCACCGAGTCAGGGGTTCCGGGTCAGCCCCAGCATTTT
CASTESGVPGQPQHF
>.|TRBJ1-1|TRBV21-1|few|16
TGTGCCAGCAGCAAAAAAGGGGGACTTGGTGGGACTGAAGCTTTCTTT
CASSKKGGLGGTEAFF
>.|TRBJ1-5|TRBV7-2|.|13
TGTGCCAGCAGCTTAGTTGGGGATCAGCCCCAGCATTTT
CASSLVGDQPQHF
>.|TRBJ2-5|TRBV6-1|many|15
TGTGCCAGCAGTGAAGCATGGACGAGACAAGAGACCCAGTACTTC
CASSEAWTRQETQYF
>.|TRBJ2-4|TRBV7-2|.|12
TGTGCCAGCCAGGGGGGTGGAAACATTCAGTACTTC
CASQGGGNIQYF
>.|TRBJ1-4|TRBV4-3|.|15
TGCGCCAGCAGCCAAGACAGGGGCCGGAATGAAAAACTGTTTTTT
CASSQDRGRNEKLFF
>.|TRBJ2-7|TRBV28|.|12
TGTGCCAGCAGTTTACTACAATACGAGCAGTACTTC
CASSLLQYEQYF
>TRBD2|TRBJ2-7|TRBV19|.|14
TGTGCCAGCTCCATTAGCGGGGCCTCCTACGAGCAGTACTTC
CASSISGASYEQYF
>TRBD1|TRBJ2-1|TRBV7-2|.|15
TGTGCCAGCACCTTCGGGACAGGGGGTTACAATGAGCAGTTCTTC
CASTFGTGGYNEQFF
>TRBD1|TRBJ2-5|TRBV7-3|few|13
TGTGCCAGCTCCGGGACAGCTCAAGAGACCCAGTACTTC
CASSGTAQETQYF
>.|TRBJ2-1|TRBV5-1|few|13
TGCGCCAGCAGCTTGGCGGGGCTCAATGAGCAGTTCTTC
CASSLAGLNEQFF
>.|TRBJ1-1|TRBV5-1|few|15
TGCGCCAGCAGCTTCGAACAAACCGTGAACACTGAAGCTTTCTTT
CASSFEQTVNTEAFF
>.|TRBJ2-1|TRBV5-1|few|15
TGCGCCAGCAGCTTGGCGGCGGATTCCTACAATGAGCAGTTCTTC
CASSLAADSYNEQFF
>.|TRBJ2-6|TRBV18|.|16
TGTGCCAGCTCACCGGACGGGAGCTCTGGGGCCAACGTCCTGACTTTC
CASSPDGSSGANVLTF
>.|TRBJ2-1|TRBV19|.|13
TGTGCCACCGGGTATGGGGGCTACAATGAGCAGTTCTTC
CATGYGGYNEQFF
>.|TRBJ2-5|TRBV5-6|.|14
TGTGCCAGCAGCTTGTACCAGTCCCAAGAGACCCAGTACTTC
CASSLYQSQETQYF
>TRBD1|TRBJ2-1|TRBV29-1|.|18
TGCAGCGTCCGAGAGGACAGGCCCAGCGTCAGCTCCTACAATGAGCAGTTCTTC
CSVREDRPSVSSYNEQFF
>.|TRBJ1-1|TRBV27|few|18
TGTGCCAGCAGTTTGAATCCCTGGACGGCCGCAATGAACACTGAAGCTTTCTTT
CASSLNPWTAAMNTEAFF
>.|TRBJ2-5|TRBV9|.|16
TGTGCCAGCAGCGCCTACGACTGGGGAGGTGAGAAGACCCAGTACTTC
CASSAYDWGGEKTQYF
>.|TRBJ2-5|TRBV6-5|few|13
TGTGCCAGCAGTGAATATAATCCGGCGACCCAGTACTTC
CASSEYNPATQYF
>.|TRBJ1-2|TRBV7-2|few|15
TGTGCCAGCAGCCGACCCCTCGGGACCCGATATGGCTACACCTTC
CASSRPLGTRYGYTF
>TRBD1|TRBJ1-2|TRBV9|.|14
TGTGCCAGCAGCGTAAGGAACAGGGGCGATGGCTACACCTTC
CASSVRNRGDGYTF
>.|TRBJ1-2|TRBV11-2|.|14
TGTGCCAGCAGCTTAAGTCAGGGTATCTATGGCTACACCTTC
CASSLSQGIYGYTF
>TRBD1|TRBJ1-2|TRBV5-1|.|15
TGCGCCAGCAGCCTCATGGACAGGCCTTCCTATGGCTACACCTTC
CASSLMDRPSYGYTF
>.|TRBJ2-1|TRBV7-2|once|11
TGTGCCAGCAGCCCTGTCCGGGAGCAGTTCTTC
CASSPVREQFF
>.|TRBJ1-1|TRBV6-5|.|14
TGTGCCAGCCTACGGGATTTTCAGGCCACTGAAGCTTTCTTT
CASLRDFQATEAFF
>.|TRBJ2-3|TRBV5-1|.|15
TGCGCCAGCAGCGCCTCGGCAGGGGGCACAGATACGCAGTATTTT
CASSASAGGTDTQYF
>.|TRBJ1-2|TRBV7-9|.|15
TGTGCCAGCAATCACCTCGAGCGCGGGGACTATGGCTACACCTTC
CASNHLERGDYGYTF
>.|TRBJ2-7|TRBV4-2|few|15
TGTGCCAGCAGCCAAGGCGCTGCTAGCTCCTACGAGCAGTACTTC
CASSQGAASSYEQYF
>.|TRBJ2-7|TRBV7-8|.|11
TGTGCCAGCAGCGTAAACTACGAGCAGTACTTC
CASSVNYEQYF
>TRBD2|TRBJ2-2|TRBV5-1|few|17
TGCGCCAGCAGCTTGAATCCCGGGAGGGCCGGCACCGGGGAGCTGTTTTTT
CASSLNPGRAGTGELFF
>TRBD1|TRBJ2-2|TRBV10-3|many|14
TGTGCCACCAGGGACAGGGGCGACACCGGGGAGCTGTTTTTT
CATRDRGDTGELFF